Below, one T cell receptor (beta chain) is given with its context. This entry comes from a study of blood T cell repertoires in COVID-19. Study-level information: Material from acute and convalescent COVID-19 was sourced from the United States, Italy and Spain. The analysed material was cDNA or gDNA that came from T cells, B-cell-depleted T cells, or PBMCs.

TCRdb keeps only in-frame clones here, not all; method: immunoSEQ multiplex PCR. Of about 200,000 clones listed, 82% are singletons. V was cut by 0 bases and J by 4 bases, with 17 bases left in between. The CDR3 extends over 17 amino acids. CDR1 and CDR2 (germline): SGHNT, YYREEE (reference sequence). J is TRBJ1-3 and V is TRBV5-4, with D perhaps TRBD1 (5 bases). This TCR came from a woman between 65 and 79 years old with COVID-19, enrolled during active disease. The sequencing sample was made of peripheral blood. The CDR3 here is CASSLGGQTQAGNTIYF. In DNA form, the CDR3 reads TGTGCCAGCAGCTTGGGGGGCCAGACCCAGGCCGGAAACACCATATATTTT.